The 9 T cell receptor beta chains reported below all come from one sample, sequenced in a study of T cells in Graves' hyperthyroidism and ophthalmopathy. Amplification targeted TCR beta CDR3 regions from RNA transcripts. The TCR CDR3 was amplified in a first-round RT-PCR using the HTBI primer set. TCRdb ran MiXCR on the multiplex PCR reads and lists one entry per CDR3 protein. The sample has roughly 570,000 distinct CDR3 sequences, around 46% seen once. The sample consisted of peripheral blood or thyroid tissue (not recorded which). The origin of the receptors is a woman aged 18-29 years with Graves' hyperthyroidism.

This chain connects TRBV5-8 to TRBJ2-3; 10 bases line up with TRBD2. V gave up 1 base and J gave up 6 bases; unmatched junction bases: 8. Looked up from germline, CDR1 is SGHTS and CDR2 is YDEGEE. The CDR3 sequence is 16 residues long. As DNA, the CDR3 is TGTGCCAGCAGCTTGTCTGGGCTAGCGGGGGAGGATACGCAGTATTTT. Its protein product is CASSLSGLAGEDTQYF.

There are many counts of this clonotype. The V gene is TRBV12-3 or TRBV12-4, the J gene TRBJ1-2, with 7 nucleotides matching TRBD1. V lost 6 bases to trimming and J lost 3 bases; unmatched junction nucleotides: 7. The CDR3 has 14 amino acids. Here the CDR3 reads CASRHGQAHYGYTF. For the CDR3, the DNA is TGTGCCAGCAGACATGGACAGGCGCACTATGGCTACACCTTC.

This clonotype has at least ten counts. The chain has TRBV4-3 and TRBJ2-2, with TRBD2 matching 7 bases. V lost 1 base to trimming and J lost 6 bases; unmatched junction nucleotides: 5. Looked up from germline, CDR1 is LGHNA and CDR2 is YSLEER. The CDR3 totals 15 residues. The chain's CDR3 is CASSQGSGTAGELFF. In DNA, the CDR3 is TGCGCCAGCAGCCAAGGGAGCGGGACGGCCGGGGAGCTGTTTTTT.

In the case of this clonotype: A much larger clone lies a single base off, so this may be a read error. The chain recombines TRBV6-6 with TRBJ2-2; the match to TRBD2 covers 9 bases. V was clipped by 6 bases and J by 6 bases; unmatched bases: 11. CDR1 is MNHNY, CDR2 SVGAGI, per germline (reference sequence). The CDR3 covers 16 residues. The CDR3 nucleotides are TGTGCCAGCAGCGATAGACTAGCGGTCTCTGCCGGGGAGCTGTTTTTT. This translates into CASSDRLAVSAGELFF.

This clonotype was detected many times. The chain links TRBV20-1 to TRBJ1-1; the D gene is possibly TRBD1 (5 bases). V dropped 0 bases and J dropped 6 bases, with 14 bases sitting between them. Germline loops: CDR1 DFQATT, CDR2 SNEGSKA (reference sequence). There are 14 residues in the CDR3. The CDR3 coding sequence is TGCAGTGCTAGAGAGTTGTTCCCGGGGGCTGAAGCTTTCTTT. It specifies CSARELFPGAEAFF.

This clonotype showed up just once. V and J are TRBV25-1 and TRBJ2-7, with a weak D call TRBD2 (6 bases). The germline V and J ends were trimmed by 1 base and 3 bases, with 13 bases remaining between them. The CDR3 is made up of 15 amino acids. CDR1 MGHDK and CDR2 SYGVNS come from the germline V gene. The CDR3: CASSELEPGVYEQYF. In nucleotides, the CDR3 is TGTGCCAGCAGTGAATTAGAACCGGGAGTCTACGAGCAGTACTTC.

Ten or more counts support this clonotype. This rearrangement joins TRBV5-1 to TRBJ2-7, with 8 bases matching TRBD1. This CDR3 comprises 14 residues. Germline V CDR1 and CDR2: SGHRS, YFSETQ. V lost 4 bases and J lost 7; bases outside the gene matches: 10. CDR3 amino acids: CASSPGQAVGEQYF. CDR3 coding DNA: TGCGCCAGCAGCCCGGGACAGGCCGTGGGGGAGCAGTACTTC.

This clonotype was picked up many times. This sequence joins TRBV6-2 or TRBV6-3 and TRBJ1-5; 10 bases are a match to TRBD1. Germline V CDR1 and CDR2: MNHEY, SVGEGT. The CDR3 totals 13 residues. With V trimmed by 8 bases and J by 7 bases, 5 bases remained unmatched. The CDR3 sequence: CASEGTGDQPQHF. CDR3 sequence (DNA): TGTGCCAGCGAGGGGACAGGGGACCAGCCCCAGCATTTT.

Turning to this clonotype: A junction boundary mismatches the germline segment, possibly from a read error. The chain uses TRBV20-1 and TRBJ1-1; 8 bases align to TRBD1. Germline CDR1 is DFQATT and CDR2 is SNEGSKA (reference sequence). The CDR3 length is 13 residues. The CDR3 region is CSATGQGDTEASF. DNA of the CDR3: TGCAGTGCTACTGGACAGGGCGACACTGAAGCTTCCTTT.